This T cell receptor beta chain originates from a study of a mutant IDH1 vaccine in newly diagnosed glioma. Study-level information: Therapy received beforehand was radiotherapy, temozolomide, or both, with most patients given both.

V was pared by 0 bases and J by 7 bases, with 7 bases between. CDR1 and CDR2 from the germline V gene are LNHDA and SQIVND (reference sequence). The CDR3 extends over 14 amino acids. In regard to this clone: As yet, its antigen is unknown.

Assay used: immunoSEQ multiplex PCR; TCRdb lists only in-frame clones, some missing. The table records about 22,000 clones, 89% of them present only once. Time point described: week 11, during vaccination. Doses of 300 ug of mutant IDH1 20-mer peptide were given with topical imiquimod. This TCR came from a woman between 35 and 50 years old with glioma. This specimen consisted of PBMCs, obtained from a glioma patient whose treatment included an IDH1 peptide vaccine. The chain uses TRBV19 and TRBJ1-6; possibly TRBD1 for D (5 bases). CDR3 amino acids: CASSIEGTNSPLHF. The CDR3 DNA sequence: TGTGCCAGTAGTATAGAAGGGACCAATTCACCCCTCCACTTT.